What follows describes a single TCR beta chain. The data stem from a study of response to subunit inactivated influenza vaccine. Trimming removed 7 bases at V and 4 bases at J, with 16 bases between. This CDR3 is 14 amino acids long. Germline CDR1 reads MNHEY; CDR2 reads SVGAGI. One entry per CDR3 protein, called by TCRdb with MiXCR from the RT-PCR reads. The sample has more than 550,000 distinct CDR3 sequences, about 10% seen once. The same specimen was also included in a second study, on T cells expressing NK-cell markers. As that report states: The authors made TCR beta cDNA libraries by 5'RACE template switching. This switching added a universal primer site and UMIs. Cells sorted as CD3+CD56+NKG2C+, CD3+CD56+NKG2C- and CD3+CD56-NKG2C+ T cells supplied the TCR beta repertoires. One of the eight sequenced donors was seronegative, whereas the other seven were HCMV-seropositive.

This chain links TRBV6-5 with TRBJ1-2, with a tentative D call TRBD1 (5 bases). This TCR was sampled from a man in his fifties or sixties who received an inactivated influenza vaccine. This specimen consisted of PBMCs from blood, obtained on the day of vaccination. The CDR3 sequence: CASTSGTPLYGYTF. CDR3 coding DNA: TGTGCCAGCACTTCAGGGACGCCACTCTATGGCTACACCTTC.